The clone carrying this T cell receptor (beta chain) was seen more than once but under ten times. CDR1 and CDR2 from the germline V gene are SGHNT and YYREEE (reference sequence). V lost 0 bases to trimming and J lost 0 bases, with 12 bases between them. The CDR3 has 16 amino acids. The data belong to a study of CD8+CD57+ T cells in acquired aplastic anemia. Study at large: The study obtained an average of around 3.4 ug of DNA from sorted CD4+ and CD8+ cells.

The TCR beta profiling, which covered VDJ combination and CDR3 sequence, was carried out using genomic DNA as the template. Via MiXCR, TCRdb re-called the reads, giving one row per CDR3 protein. The sample lists 150,000 to 200,000 distinct CDR3 sequences; about three fifths were seen once. Specimen: sorted CD4+, CD8+, or CD8+CD57+ T cells (not recorded which) from PBMCs. The J gene is TRBJ1-2, the V gene TRBV5-4; D gene uncertain. The clonotype originates from a human donor with severe aplastic anemia or a healthy control (not recorded which). In DNA, the CDR3 is TGTGCCAGCAGCTTGGTATATACGGGCTCTAACTATGGCTACACCTTC. It codes for CASSLVYTGSNYGYTF.